This paragraph covers one T cell receptor (beta chain) sequence. Its antigen is unidentified. The data originate from a study of OX40 agonist ivuxolimab in advanced cancers. Turning to the study itself: Melanoma, hepatocellular carcinoma, head and neck or renal cell cancer occurred in dose-escalation patients. Subjects had a mean age of about 60 years, with a range of 23 to 79; about 83% were male. Earlier treatment with anti-PD-1, anti-PD-L1 or anti-CTLA-4 was permitted, and 35% to 45% had received some.

Sequencing was performed with immunoSEQ multiplex PCR; in TCRdb, only in-frame clones are kept and a portion is missing. The table includes more than 50,000 clones, 70% to 90% detected once. Study conclusions and caveats: In the expanded peripheral T cells, antigen specificity was never determined.

CDR1 is SGHTA and CDR2 is FQGNSA in the germline V gene. The CDR3 has 15 amino acids. V was pared by 5 bases and J by 0 bases, with 11 bases between. This sequence joins TRBV7-2 and TRBJ1-3; D unclear. The receptor was derived from an adult with an advanced solid tumor such as melanoma, head and neck, liver or kidney cancer. The sample consisted of CD4+ or CD8+ T cells sorted from blood, taken in a trial of the OX40 agonist ivuxolimab. CDR3 in DNA: TGTGCCAGCAGCCGCGACACTGCCTCTGGAAACACCATATATTTT. Its translation: CASSRDTASGNTIYF.